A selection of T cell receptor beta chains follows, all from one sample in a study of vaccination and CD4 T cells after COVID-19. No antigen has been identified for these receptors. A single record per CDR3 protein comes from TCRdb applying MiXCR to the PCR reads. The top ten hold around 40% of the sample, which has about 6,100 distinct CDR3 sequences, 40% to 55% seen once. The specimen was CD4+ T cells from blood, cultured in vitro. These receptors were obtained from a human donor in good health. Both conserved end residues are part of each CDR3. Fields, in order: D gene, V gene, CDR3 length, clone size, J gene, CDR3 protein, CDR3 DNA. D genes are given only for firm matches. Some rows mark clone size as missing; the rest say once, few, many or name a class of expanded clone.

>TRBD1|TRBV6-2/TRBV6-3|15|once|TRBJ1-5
CASSILGQGSQPQHF
TGTGCCAGCAGCATATTGGGACAGGGCTCCCAGCCCCAGCATTTT
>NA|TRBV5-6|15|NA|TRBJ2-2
CASSRDGTNTGELFF
TGTGCCAGCAGCCGTGACGGGACTAACACCGGGGAGCTGTTTTTT
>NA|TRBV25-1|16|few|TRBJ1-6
CASSEQEEGVRSPLHF
TGTGCCAGCAGTGAACAGGAGGAGGGTGTTCGATCACCCCTCCACTTT
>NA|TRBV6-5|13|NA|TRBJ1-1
CASSLDRNTEAFF
TGTGCCAGCAGTTTGGACAGGAACACTGAAGCTTTCTTT
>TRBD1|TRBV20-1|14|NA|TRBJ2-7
CSASAGTGVHEQYF
TGCAGTGCTAGTGCCGGGACAGGGGTACACGAGCAGTACTTC
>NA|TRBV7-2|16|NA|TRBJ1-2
CASSLSQSNNLHGYTF
TGTGCCAGCAGCTTGTCCCAAAGCAATAACCTACATGGCTACACCTTC
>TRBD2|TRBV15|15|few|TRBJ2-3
CATRWGGGSTDTQYF
TGTGCCACCAGGTGGGGGGGGGGGAGCACAGATACGCAGTATTTT
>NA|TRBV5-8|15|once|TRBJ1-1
CASSFRDWILPEAFF
TGTGCCAGCAGCTTCCGGGACTGGATACTGCCTGAAGCTTTCTTT
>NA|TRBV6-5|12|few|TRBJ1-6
CASSYSRSPLHF
TGTGCCAGCAGTTACTCGAGATCACCCCTCCACTTT
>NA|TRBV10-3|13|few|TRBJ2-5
CAITDRSGETQYF
TGTGCCATCACTGACAGGTCGGGGGAGACCCAGTACTTC
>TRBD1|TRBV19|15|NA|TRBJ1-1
CASPGTVNMNTEAFF
TGTGCCAGTCCCGGGACAGTGAACATGAACACTGAAGCTTTCTTT
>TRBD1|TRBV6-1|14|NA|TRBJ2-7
CASADRASAYEQYF
TGTGCCAGCGCAGACAGGGCGTCCGCATACGAGCAGTACTTC
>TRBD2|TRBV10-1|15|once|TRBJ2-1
CASSDQRGARNEQFF
TGCGCCAGCAGTGACCAGCGGGGGGCCCGCAATGAGCAGTTCTTC
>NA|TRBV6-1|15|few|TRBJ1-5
CASRTLAVGNQPQHF
TGTGCCAGCAGGACATTGGCCGTGGGCAATCAGCCCCAGCATTTT
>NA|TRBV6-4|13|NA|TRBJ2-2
CATRNTNTGELFF
TGTGCCACCCGAAACACGAACACCGGGGAGCTGTTTTTT
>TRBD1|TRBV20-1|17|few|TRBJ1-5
CSASQGQGLWSNQPQHF
TGCAGTGCTTCCCAGGGACAGGGATTGTGGAGCAATCAGCCCCAGCATTTT
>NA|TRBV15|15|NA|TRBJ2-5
CATSRAARWQETQYF
TGTGCCACCAGCAGAGCTGCCCGATGGCAAGAGACCCAGTACTTC